The rows below give T cell receptor beta chains drawn from one sample of a study of blood T cell repertoires in COVID-19. Only in-frame clones appear in the TCRdb table, and some are missing; sequencing was by immunoSEQ multiplex PCR. The profile shows fewer than 300,000 clones, over 80% of them singletons. The sequencing input was peripheral blood. The receptors shown here come from a woman between 50 and 59 years old with COVID-19, enrolled during active disease. CDR3s include the opening cysteine and the closing phenylalanine or tryptophan. Each record gives: CDR3 DNA, CDR3 protein, D gene, J gene, V gene, clone size. A D gene is named only where the DNA matches it firmly. The size field is filled for only some rows; it gives once, few, many or a size class.

CDR3 DNA: TGCGCCAGCAGCCAAATTCGGGCAGGGGGGCACACTGAAGCTTTCTTT
CDR3 protein: CASSQIRAGGHTEAFF
D gene: TRBD1
J gene: TRBJ1-1
V gene: TRBV4-1
clone size: .

CDR3 DNA: TGTGCCAGCAGCTTAGAGATTTGGGGGACAGGGAAAGGCTACACCTTC
CDR3 protein: CASSLEIWGTGKGYTF
D gene: TRBD1
J gene: TRBJ1-2
V gene: TRBV7-8
clone size: .

CDR3 DNA: TGTGCCAGCAGTTACTCAACTGCCTACGAGCAGTACTTC
CDR3 protein: CASSYSTAYEQYF
D gene: .
J gene: TRBJ2-7
V gene: TRBV6-5
clone size: once

CDR3 DNA: TGTGCCTGGAGTGCCGGACAGGGCCCCACAGATACGCAGTATTTT
CDR3 protein: CAWSAGQGPTDTQYF
D gene: TRBD1
J gene: TRBJ2-3
V gene: TRBV30
clone size: .

CDR3 DNA: TGTGCCAGCAGGCAACGACTAGCCGGGGAGACCCAGTACTTC
CDR3 protein: CASRQRLAGETQYF
D gene: TRBD2
J gene: TRBJ2-5
V gene: TRBV11-2
clone size: .

CDR3 DNA: TGTGCCAGCTCAAAGGACAGTGGCACTGAAGCTTTCTTT
CDR3 protein: CASSKDSGTEAFF
D gene: .
J gene: TRBJ1-1
V gene: TRBV18
clone size: .

CDR3 DNA: TGTGCCAGCAGTTCCTACTCGGGACTAGCGGGAGGGCCGGGCGAGCAGTACTTC
CDR3 protein: CASSSYSGLAGGPGEQYF
D gene: TRBD2
J gene: TRBJ2-7
V gene: TRBV27
clone size: .

CDR3 DNA: TGTGCCAGCTCTCCCGGGGGGCCCGGGGAGCTGTTTTTT
CDR3 protein: CASSPGGPGELFF
D gene: .
J gene: TRBJ2-2
V gene: TRBV5-4
clone size: .

CDR3 DNA: TGTGCCAGCAGCCAGAGACAGGGGTCTAACGAGCAGTACTTC
CDR3 protein: CASSQRQGSNEQYF
D gene: TRBD1
J gene: TRBJ2-7
V gene: TRBV14
clone size: .

CDR3 DNA: TGTGCCAGCAGTGACGGGACTAGCGGGAGGGCCGCCTACGAGCAGTACTTC
CDR3 protein: CASSDGTSGRAAYEQYF
D gene: TRBD2
J gene: TRBJ2-7
V gene: TRBV6-1
clone size: .

CDR3 DNA: TGTGCCACCAGTGTCCCTGCAGGGGAATCCTACAATGAGCAGTTCTTC
CDR3 protein: CATSVPAGESYNEQFF
D gene: .
J gene: TRBJ2-1
V gene: TRBV24-1
clone size: .

CDR3 DNA: TGCAGCGTTGGGGACAGGACTAATGAAAAACTGTTTTTT
CDR3 protein: CSVGDRTNEKLFF
D gene: TRBD1
J gene: TRBJ1-4
V gene: TRBV29-1
clone size: .

CDR3 DNA: TGCAGTGCGGTAAAGGGGAATGAGCAGTTCTTC
CDR3 protein: CSAVKGNEQFF
D gene: .
J gene: TRBJ2-1
V gene: TRBV20-1
clone size: .

CDR3 DNA: TGTGCCAGCAGTCCAGGGACAAGCCCATCTAACTATGGCTACACCTTC
CDR3 protein: CASSPGTSPSNYGYTF
D gene: .
J gene: TRBJ1-2
V gene: TRBV6-2/TRBV6-3
clone size: .

CDR3 DNA: TGTGCCAGTAGCGCCCGCCCCGGACAGCCTCTGGAGCCCCAGCATTTT
CDR3 protein: CASSARPGQPLEPQHF
D gene: .
J gene: TRBJ1-5
V gene: TRBV19
clone size: .

CDR3 DNA: TGTGCCAGCAGCCCCCGGGAGGCCGCCTACAATGAGCAGTTCTTC
CDR3 protein: CASSPREAAYNEQFF
D gene: TRBD2
J gene: TRBJ2-1
V gene: TRBV11-3
clone size: .

CDR3 DNA: TGTGCCAGCAGCTTAGTCTCGTGGGAGAACTCCTACGAGCAGTACTTC
CDR3 protein: CASSLVSWENSYEQYF
D gene: .
J gene: TRBJ2-7
V gene: TRBV7-2
clone size: once

CDR3 DNA: TGTGCCACCAGGGAAAGACAGGGAGAGGAGGATCAGCCCCAGCATTTT
CDR3 protein: CATRERQGEEDQPQHF
D gene: TRBD1
J gene: TRBJ1-5
V gene: TRBV24-1
clone size: few

CDR3 DNA: TGCAGTGCTAGTCACAGGGCCGGGACTAGCGGGTCCTACGAGCAGTACTTC
CDR3 protein: CSASHRAGTSGSYEQYF
D gene: TRBD2
J gene: TRBJ2-7
V gene: TRBV20-1
clone size: .

CDR3 DNA: TGTGCCAGCAGCCCCCTTGAGACAGCGATCGACGAGCAGTACTTC
CDR3 protein: CASSPLETAIDEQYF
D gene: .
J gene: TRBJ2-7
V gene: TRBV9
clone size: .

CDR3 DNA: TGTGCCAGCAGCTGGGTAGCGGGAGGGTTTATGAATGAGCAGTTCTTC
CDR3 protein: CASSWVAGGFMNEQFF
D gene: TRBD2
J gene: TRBJ2-1
V gene: TRBV7-2
clone size: .

CDR3 DNA: TGTGCCAGCAGCCGCGCGAGGACAGATACGCAGTATTTT
CDR3 protein: CASSRARTDTQYF
D gene: .
J gene: TRBJ2-3
V gene: TRBV2
clone size: once

CDR3 DNA: TGTGCCATCAGTAAGCCAGGGTACGAGCAGTACTTC
CDR3 protein: CAISKPGYEQYF
D gene: .
J gene: TRBJ2-7
V gene: TRBV10-3
clone size: .

CDR3 DNA: TGTGCCAGTAGGAGGGACAGGGGAACTAGCACAGATACGCAGTATTTT
CDR3 protein: CASRRDRGTSTDTQYF
D gene: TRBD1
J gene: TRBJ2-3
V gene: TRBV19
clone size: .

CDR3 DNA: TGTGCCAGCAGTTTATCGCGGTACAATGAGCAGTTCTTC
CDR3 protein: CASSLSRYNEQFF
D gene: .
J gene: TRBJ2-1
V gene: TRBV27
clone size: .

CDR3 DNA: TGTGCCAGCAGCTCGACTAGCGGGGGAGAGACCCAGTACTTC
CDR3 protein: CASSSTSGGETQYF
D gene: TRBD2
J gene: TRBJ2-5
V gene: TRBV7-9
clone size: .

CDR3 DNA: TGTGCCAGTAGCCTAAGGGCTAGCGGGAACGAGCAGTACTTC
CDR3 protein: CASSLRASGNEQYF
D gene: TRBD2
J gene: TRBJ2-7
V gene: TRBV19
clone size: .

CDR3 DNA: TGTGCCAGCAGCTGGGCCCGGGACAGCGGCAATGAGCAGTTCTTC
CDR3 protein: CASSWARDSGNEQFF
D gene: TRBD1
J gene: TRBJ2-1
V gene: TRBV5-4
clone size: .

CDR3 DNA: TGCGCCAGCAGCCTAACGGGGGTAGCGGGAGTTGTGGATACGCAGTATTTT
CDR3 protein: CASSLTGVAGVVDTQYF
D gene: TRBD2
J gene: TRBJ2-3
V gene: TRBV4-1
clone size: .

CDR3 DNA: TGTGCCAGCAGCTTAGCCCACGGAGGGAGCTATGGCTACACCTTC
CDR3 protein: CASSLAHGGSYGYTF
D gene: .
J gene: TRBJ1-2
V gene: TRBV11-2
clone size: .

CDR3 DNA: TGTGCCAAAGACAGGACGAATGAAAAACTGTTTTTT
CDR3 protein: CAKDRTNEKLFF
D gene: .
J gene: TRBJ1-4
V gene: TRBV6-7
clone size: .

CDR3 DNA: TGTGCCAGTACGATAATGGGGGGGGCGCTTAACACTGAAGCTTTCTTT
CDR3 protein: CASTIMGGALNTEAFF
D gene: .
J gene: TRBJ1-1
V gene: TRBV19
clone size: .

CDR3 DNA: TGCAGTGCTAGTCCCGGGACAGGGGTCGCTGGAAACACCATATATTTT
CDR3 protein: CSASPGTGVAGNTIYF
D gene: TRBD1
J gene: TRBJ1-3
V gene: TRBV20-1
clone size: few

CDR3 DNA: TGTGCCAGTAGTACGACAGTTACCTACGAGCAGTACTTC
CDR3 protein: CASSTTVTYEQYF
D gene: .
J gene: TRBJ2-7
V gene: TRBV19
clone size: once

CDR3 DNA: TGTGCCAGCAGTTCAGCAGGGCTGTCGACCGGGGAGCTGTTTTTT
CDR3 protein: CASSSAGLSTGELFF
D gene: .
J gene: TRBJ2-2
V gene: TRBV27
clone size: .

CDR3 DNA: TGCGCCAGCAGCTTGGTACCAGGGGTGTCAGATACGCAGTATTTT
CDR3 protein: CASSLVPGVSDTQYF
D gene: .
J gene: TRBJ2-3
V gene: TRBV5-1
clone size: .

CDR3 DNA: TGTGCCAGCAGCCCTGCATACCATAGCTACGAGCAGTACTTC
CDR3 protein: CASSPAYHSYEQYF
D gene: .
J gene: TRBJ2-7
V gene: TRBV7-2
clone size: .

CDR3 DNA: TGCGCCAGTTTAGCGGGAGGGTCCTACAATGAGCAGTTCTTC
CDR3 protein: CASLAGGSYNEQFF
D gene: TRBD2
J gene: TRBJ2-1
V gene: TRBV5-1
clone size: once

CDR3 DNA: TGCGCCAGCAGCTTGGAGCAGAGGGCCAGTGGCTACACCTTC
CDR3 protein: CASSLEQRASGYTF
D gene: .
J gene: TRBJ1-2
V gene: TRBV5-1
clone size: .

CDR3 DNA: TGTGCCAGCAGCCAAGCGGGGATGACAGGGGGAGGGAACTATGGCTACACCTTC
CDR3 protein: CASSQAGMTGGGNYGYTF
D gene: TRBD1
J gene: TRBJ1-2
V gene: TRBV3-1/TRBV3-2
clone size: .

CDR3 DNA: TGTGCCAGCAGTGATACGGGACAGGGGACCTACGAGCAGTACTTC
CDR3 protein: CASSDTGQGTYEQYF
D gene: TRBD1
J gene: TRBJ2-7
V gene: TRBV6-1
clone size: once

CDR3 DNA: TGTGCCAGCAGCTATACCATCGGACAGGTAAACATGAACACTGAAGCTTTCTTT
CDR3 protein: CASSYTIGQVNMNTEAFF
D gene: TRBD1
J gene: TRBJ1-1
V gene: TRBV5-4
clone size: .

CDR3 DNA: TGTGCCAGCAGTGAAATTAATCGTAGCGGGAGTAGGTACAATGAGCAGTTCTTC
CDR3 protein: CASSEINRSGSRYNEQFF
D gene: TRBD2
J gene: TRBJ2-1
V gene: TRBV6-1
clone size: once

CDR3 DNA: TGCAGCGGGAACGACCCTGGCGACTGGTCTTTCTTT
CDR3 protein: CSGNDPGDWSFF
D gene: .
J gene: TRBJ1-1
V gene: TRBV29-1
clone size: .

CDR3 DNA: TGTGCCAGCAGTGAATTAGCCTCCGGGACAGGTTGCTCCTACGAGCAGTACTTC
CDR3 protein: CASSELASGTGCSYEQYF
D gene: TRBD1
J gene: TRBJ2-7
V gene: TRBV25-1
clone size: .

CDR3 DNA: TGTGCCAGCAGCCCCCGGACAGGGGGCGGCAACAATGAGCAGTTCTTC
CDR3 protein: CASSPRTGGGNNEQFF
D gene: TRBD1
J gene: TRBJ2-1
V gene: TRBV16
clone size: .

CDR3 DNA: TGTGCCAGCTCACCCGAGCCGTCTAGGGGAAAAGAGACCCAGTACTTC
CDR3 protein: CASSPEPSRGKETQYF
D gene: .
J gene: TRBJ2-5
V gene: TRBV18
clone size: .

CDR3 DNA: TGTGCCAGCAGAGACCTCGGGACTAGCGTCTCAGATACGCAGTATTTT
CDR3 protein: CASRDLGTSVSDTQYF
D gene: TRBD2
J gene: TRBJ2-3
V gene: TRBV19
clone size: .

CDR3 DNA: TGTGCCAGCAGCAACCAAGCCCTGGGACTAGCCCTCAGTCAGTTCTTC
CDR3 protein: CASSNQALGLALSQFF
D gene: TRBD2
J gene: TRBJ2-1
V gene: TRBV4-2
clone size: .

CDR3 DNA: TGCGCCAGCAAGATAGCGGCGCTCACAGATACGCAGTATTTT
CDR3 protein: CASKIAALTDTQYF
D gene: .
J gene: TRBJ2-3
V gene: TRBV5-1
clone size: .

CDR3 DNA: TGTGCCAGCAGTTTTGACAGGGGAGGTAATTCACCCCTCCACTTT
CDR3 protein: CASSFDRGGNSPLHF
D gene: TRBD1
J gene: TRBJ1-6
V gene: TRBV6-5
clone size: .

CDR3 DNA: TGTGCCAGCAGCCCGGACAGCTCGAACACTGAAGCTTTCTTT
CDR3 protein: CASSPDSSNTEAFF
D gene: .
J gene: TRBJ1-1
V gene: TRBV11-3
clone size: few

CDR3 DNA: TGTGCCTGGAGCGTTAGGGGTCTCTTGAACACTGAAGCTTTCTTT
CDR3 protein: CAWSVRGLLNTEAFF
D gene: .
J gene: TRBJ1-1
V gene: TRBV30
clone size: .

CDR3 DNA: TGTGCCATCAGCTCACTAGCGGCGAGCTACGAGCAGTACTTC
CDR3 protein: CAISSLAASYEQYF
D gene: TRBD2
J gene: TRBJ2-7
V gene: TRBV10-3
clone size: .

CDR3 DNA: TGCGCCAGCAGCCCACAGGGTTTTGGGCGAAACGAGCAGTACTTC
CDR3 protein: CASSPQGFGRNEQYF
D gene: .
J gene: TRBJ2-7
V gene: TRBV5-1
clone size: .

CDR3 DNA: TGTGCCAGCAGCTGGGGGGGCTTTTGGGAAAGCCAAGAGACCCAGTACTTC
CDR3 protein: CASSWGGFWESQETQYF
D gene: .
J gene: TRBJ2-5
V gene: TRBV27
clone size: .